The T cell receptor (beta chain) under discussion was sequenced for a study of shared clonotypes between healthy human individuals. Whole-study results and caveats: A handful of donors shared around 5.2% of their naive CD4 clonotypes.

In germline, CDR1 is MDHEN, CDR2 SYDVKM. The CDR3 consists of 15 residues. The V segment lost 5 bases and the J segment 2 bases; nucleotides outside the gene matches: 4. This clone was seen just once. Its antigen remains unknown. Generated by immunoSEQ multiplex PCR, the TCRdb table keeps only in-frame clones and is missing some. Of millions of clones in the sample, approximately 93% were seen once. The clonotype comes from a man aged 18 to 30 in good health. Some clones in this sample may be carry-over from other donors' samples. Sequences were obtained from naive CD4+ T cells from PBMCs. Subset described: CD45RA+ positively selected. The V and J genes are TRBV28 and TRBJ1-1, with 11 bases lining up with TRBD1. CDR3 DNA sequence: TGTGCCAGCAGTGGACAGGGGGCGGGAAACACTGAAGCTTTCTTT. This gives the protein CASSGQGAGNTEAFF.